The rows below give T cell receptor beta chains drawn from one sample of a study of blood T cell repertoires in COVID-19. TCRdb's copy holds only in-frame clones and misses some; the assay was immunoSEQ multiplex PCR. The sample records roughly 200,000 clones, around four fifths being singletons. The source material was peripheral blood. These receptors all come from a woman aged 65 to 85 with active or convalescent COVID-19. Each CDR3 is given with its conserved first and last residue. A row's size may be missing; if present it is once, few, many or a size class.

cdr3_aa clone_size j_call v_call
CASSYYGNSYNEQFF NA TRBJ2-1 TRBV6-2/TRBV6-3
CASSRTGGSYNEQFF NA TRBJ2-1 TRBV19
CASSPSYPTGHEQYF NA TRBJ2-7 TRBV18
CASSYKQGSPVYYYEQYF NA TRBJ2-7 TRBV6-2/TRBV6-3
CASSTSEGGGADTQYF once TRBJ2-3 TRBV19
CASSMGPTGTDTQYF NA TRBJ2-3 TRBV19
CASSQASGSTDTQYF NA TRBJ2-3 TRBV5-4
CATSRGRGATNEKLFF NA TRBJ1-4 TRBV15
CASSDTGWANEKLFF NA TRBJ1-4 TRBV2
CSVVAGAGELFF NA TRBJ2-2 TRBV29-1
CSVAGTGGSYEQYF NA TRBJ2-7 TRBV29-1
CAWATGANQPQHF once TRBJ1-5 TRBV30
CASKAGIYEQYF NA TRBJ2-7 TRBV11-2
CASSVEQLNTEAFF once TRBJ1-1 TRBV2
CASSQGSSGSPLHF NA TRBJ1-6 TRBV14
CASSRRQDPYNEQFF once TRBJ2-1 TRBV27
CASSLAEETQYF NA TRBJ2-5 TRBV5-1
CASSGDRVGEKLFF NA TRBJ1-4 TRBV9
CASRERRTGIGKLFF NA TRBJ1-4 TRBV3-1/TRBV3-2
CASSLTVQGELFF once TRBJ2-2 TRBV5-1
CASSESGGTSAPEQFF NA TRBJ2-1 TRBV10-1
CAWTTSGQPYEQYF NA TRBJ2-7 TRBV30
CASSQVYGPRITGELFF once TRBJ2-2 TRBV14
CASSLVRRTSGSPYNEQFF few TRBJ2-1 TRBV5-6
CASSMAGGLNTEAFF NA TRBJ1-1 TRBV19
CASSFLSRDTEAFF NA TRBJ1-1 TRBV5-6
CASSLRQGNTGELFF NA TRBJ2-2 TRBV5-1
CASGSNTQYF NA TRBJ2-3 TRBV7-9
CASSSPRLAAYNEQFF NA TRBJ2-1 TRBV28
CASSSGAGVWTEAFF few TRBJ1-1 TRBV5-1
CSASNPQGATDTQYF NA TRBJ2-3 TRBV20-1
CASKVSQRDTEAFF NA TRBJ1-1 TRBV19
CASSLAGMGTDTQYF NA TRBJ2-3 TRBV5-6
CASSYLGGSSTDTQYF NA TRBJ2-3 TRBV6-6
CASSDGLQYF NA TRBJ2-3 TRBV2
CASSPRWDSSNNF NA TRBJ2-3 TRBV2
CASSTRLAGYTSTDTQYF NA TRBJ2-3 TRBV6-2/TRBV6-3
CASSYNFVASGPTYNEQFF NA TRBJ2-1 TRBV28
CASSLDSGETQYF NA TRBJ2-5 TRBV5-1
CATSQGSTDTQYF NA TRBJ2-3 TRBV24-1
CASSLPQDYTEAFF once TRBJ1-1 TRBV7-9
CASVRGTDTQYF few TRBJ2-3 TRBV28
CATGTSNEQYF NA TRBJ2-7 TRBV24-1
CASSMLGTGKETQYF NA TRBJ2-5 TRBV19
CASSQDRGEDYGYTF NA TRBJ1-2 TRBV23-1
CASSVGGARNQPQHF NA TRBJ1-5 TRBV2
CASSGAFGTQYF NA TRBJ2-3 TRBV12-3/TRBV12-4
CATSTGLAGGGGELFF NA TRBJ2-2 TRBV15
CASSPLGGLLDTQYF NA TRBJ2-3 TRBV28
CASSKEDSGNSYNEQFF NA TRBJ2-1 TRBV21-1
CACSREGTPLHF NA TRBJ1-6 TRBV30
CASSLGGGTYYTDTQYF NA TRBJ2-3 TRBV7-8
CASSLEAGQGYEQYF NA TRBJ2-7 TRBV11-1
CASSVGRGQGDYEQYF NA TRBJ2-7 TRBV9